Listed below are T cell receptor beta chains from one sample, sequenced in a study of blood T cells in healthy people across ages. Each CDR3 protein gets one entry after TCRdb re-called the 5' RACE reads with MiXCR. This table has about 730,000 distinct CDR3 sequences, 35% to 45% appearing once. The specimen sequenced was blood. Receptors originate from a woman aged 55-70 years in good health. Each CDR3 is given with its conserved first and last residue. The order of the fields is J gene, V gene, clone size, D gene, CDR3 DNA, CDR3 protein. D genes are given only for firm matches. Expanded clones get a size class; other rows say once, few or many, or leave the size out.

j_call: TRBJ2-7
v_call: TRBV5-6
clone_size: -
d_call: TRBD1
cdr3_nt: TGTGCCAGCAGCTGGGGGACAGACTACGAGCAGTACTTC
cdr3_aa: CASSWGTDYEQYF

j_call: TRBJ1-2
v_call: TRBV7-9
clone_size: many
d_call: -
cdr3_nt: TGTGCCAGCAGCTCTAGTCCCCAAGGAAGGGTTCGATCGTACTATGGCTACACCTTC
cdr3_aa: CASSSSPQGRVRSYYGYTF

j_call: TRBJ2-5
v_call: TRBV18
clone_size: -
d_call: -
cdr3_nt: TGTGCCAGCTCACCGGAGGATGAGCAGTACTTC
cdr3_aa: CASSPEDEQYF

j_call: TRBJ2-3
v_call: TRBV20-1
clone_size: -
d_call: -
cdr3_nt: TGCAGTGCCCGCGGGGCCTATGCAGATACGCAGTATTTT
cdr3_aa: CSARGAYADTQYF

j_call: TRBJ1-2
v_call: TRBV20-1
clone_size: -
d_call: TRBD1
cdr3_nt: TGCAGTGCTAGACCAGGGACAGGGAGCTATGGCTACACCTTC
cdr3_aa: CSARPGTGSYGYTF

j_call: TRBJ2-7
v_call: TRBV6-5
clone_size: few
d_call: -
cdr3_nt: TGTGCCAGCAAAAAGACTGGGACCTCCTACGAGCAGTACTTC
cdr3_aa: CASKKTGTSYEQYF

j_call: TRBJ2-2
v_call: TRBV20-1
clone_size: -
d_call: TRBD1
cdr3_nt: TGCAGTGCTAGAAGGGACAGGGCCTCGACCGGGGAGCTGTTTTTT
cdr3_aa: CSARRDRASTGELFF

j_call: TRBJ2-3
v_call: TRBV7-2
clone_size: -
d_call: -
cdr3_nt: TGTGCCAGCAGCTTGCTTCGGACTATTACACAGAATACGCAGTATTTT
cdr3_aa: CASSLLRTITQNTQYF

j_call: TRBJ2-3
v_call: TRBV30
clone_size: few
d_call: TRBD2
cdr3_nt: TGTGCCTGGAGTGCCGTGACTAGCGGGGGCTCCAGTCCGTATTTT
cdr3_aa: CAWSAVTSGGSSPYF

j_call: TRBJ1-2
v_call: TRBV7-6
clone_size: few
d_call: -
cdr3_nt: TGTGCCAGCAGCCCGTATGGGGTTGGGTACTATGGCTACACCTTC
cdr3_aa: CASSPYGVGYYGYTF

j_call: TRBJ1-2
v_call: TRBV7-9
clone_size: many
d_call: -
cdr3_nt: TGTGCCAGCAGCCGAGACTACGGGGACTTGGGAGGCTACACCTTC
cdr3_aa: CASSRDYGDLGGYTF

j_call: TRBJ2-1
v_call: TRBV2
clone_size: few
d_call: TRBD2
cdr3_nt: TGTGCCAGCATTAGCGGGGGGGACAATGAGCAGTTCTTC
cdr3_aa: CASISGGDNEQFF

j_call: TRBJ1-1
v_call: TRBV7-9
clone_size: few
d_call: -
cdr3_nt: TGTGCCAGCGGGGCGCGGGTCACTGAAGCTTTCTTT
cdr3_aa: CASGARVTEAFF

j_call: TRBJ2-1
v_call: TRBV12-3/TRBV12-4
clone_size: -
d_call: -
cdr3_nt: TGTGCCAGCAGCTCGGTCAAGCAGTTCTTC
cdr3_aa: CASSSVKQFF

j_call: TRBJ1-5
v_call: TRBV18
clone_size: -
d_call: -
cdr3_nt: TGTGCCAGCTCACTAAGGACGGGTAATCAGCCCCAGCATTTT
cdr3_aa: CASSLRTGNQPQHF

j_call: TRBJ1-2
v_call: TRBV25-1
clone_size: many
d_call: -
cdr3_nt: TGTGCCAGCAGTGAATCCGGACATGGCTACACCTTC
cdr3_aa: CASSESGHGYTF

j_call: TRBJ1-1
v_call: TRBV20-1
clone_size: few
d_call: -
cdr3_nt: TGCAGTGCTAGGCCCTACGCAAATCAGGGAGCCCCTGAAGCTTTCTTT
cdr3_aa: CSARPYANQGAPEAFF

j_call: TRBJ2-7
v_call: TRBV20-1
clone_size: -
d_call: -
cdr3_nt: TGCAGTGCTAGAGATAAAGGATACGAGCAGTACTTC
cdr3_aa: CSARDKGYEQYF

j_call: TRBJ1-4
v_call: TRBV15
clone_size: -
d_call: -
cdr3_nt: TGTGCCACCAGCAGAGATGGCCAACTGAGGGACGAAAAACTGTTTTTT
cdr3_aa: CATSRDGQLRDEKLFF

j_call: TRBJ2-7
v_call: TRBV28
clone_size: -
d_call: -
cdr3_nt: TGTGCCAGCATATCGGGTCGGCGCTACGAGCAGTACTTC
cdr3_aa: CASISGRRYEQYF

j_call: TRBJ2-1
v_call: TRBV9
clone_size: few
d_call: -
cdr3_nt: TGTGCCAGCAGCGTAGACCAAGAGGGCAATGAGCAGTTCTTC
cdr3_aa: CASSVDQEGNEQFF

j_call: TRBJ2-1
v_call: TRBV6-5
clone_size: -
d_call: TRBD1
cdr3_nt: TGTGCCAGCAGTTACTCGGCGGGACAGGGCAATGAGCAGTTCTTC
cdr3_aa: CASSYSAGQGNEQFF

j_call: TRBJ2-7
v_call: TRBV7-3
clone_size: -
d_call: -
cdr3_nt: TGTGCCAGCAGCCCGGGTCACCAATCCTACGAGCAGTACTTC
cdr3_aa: CASSPGHQSYEQYF

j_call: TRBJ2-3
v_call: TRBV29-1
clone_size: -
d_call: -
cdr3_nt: TGCAGCGTTGAACCCGGACAGTATTCCCCCACAGATACGCAGTATTTT
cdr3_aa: CSVEPGQYSPTDTQYF